The 12 T cell receptor beta chains in this list originate from one sample, sequenced in a study of blood T cell repertoires in COVID-19. The data were produced by immunoSEQ multiplex PCR, yet TCRdb's version contains in-frame clones alone and is incomplete. The profile shows approximately 150,000 clones, more than 75% of them singletons. Sample: peripheral blood. The receptors stem from an older man with acute or convalescent COVID-19.

The rearrangement links TRBV5-1 to TRBJ1-6, with 12 bases identical to TRBD1. Germline CDR1 and CDR2: SGHRS and YFSETQ. The J segment lost 9 bases and the V segment lost 1 base, leaving 2 bases of the junction unmatched. CDR3 length equals 15 residues. In DNA, the CDR3 is TGCGCCAGCAGCTTGAAGGGACAGGGGGCTTCACCCCTCCACTTT. Amino acid sequence: CASSLKGQGASPLHF.

This chain uses TRBV2 with TRBJ1-1; D unclear. The CDR3 length is 13 residues. The V gene lost 8 bases and the J gene lost 5 bases, with 15 bases spanning the gap. Per the germline V gene, CDR1 is SNHLY and CDR2 is FYNNEI. The CDR3 loop reads CASAYRGGTEAFF. CDR3 nucleotide sequence: TGTGCCAGCGCGTATCGGGGTGGGACTGAAGCTTTCTTT.

J is TRBJ2-1 and V is TRBV24-1; the match to TRBD2 covers 9 bases. This CDR3 region has 12 residues. V dropped 5 bases and J dropped 14; count of bases not matched to a gene: 6. In germline, CDR1 is KGHDR, CDR2 SFDVKD. CDR3 DNA: TGTGCCACCAGTGCCTATAGCGGGAGAAAGTTCTTC. Its protein is CATSAYSGRKFF.

This chain connects TRBV5-1 to TRBJ2-7; 9 bases agree with TRBD2. The germline gives CDR1 SGHRS, CDR2 YFSETQ. V lost 0 bases to trimming and J lost 0 bases; unmatched junction nucleotides: 4. There are 16 residues in the CDR3. CDR3 DNA sequence: TGCGCCAGCAGCTTGGAGACTAGCGGTGCCTCCTACGAGCAGTACTTC. This translates into CASSLETSGASYEQYF.

The chain joins TRBV10-1 to TRBJ2-3; D is perhaps TRBD2 (6 bases). The CDR3 is 15 residues long. Germline loops: CDR1 WNHNN, CDR2 SYGVQD (reference sequence). Deletions cut 0 bases from V and 2 bases from J, with 9 bases between. The CDR3 loop is CASSESAGPTDTQYF. Written as DNA, the CDR3 is TGCGCCAGCAGTGAGTCCGCGGGACCCACAGATACGCAGTATTTT.

This chain uses TRBV5-8 with TRBJ2-1; the D is unclear. V lost 0 bases to trimming and J lost 6 bases, with 10 bases between them. Germline values: CDR1 SGHTS, CDR2 YDEGEE. The CDR3 length is 14 residues. The CDR3 nucleotides are TGTGCCAGCAGCTTGGACACAGTGCCCAATGAGCAGTTCTTC. Encoded protein: CASSLDTVPNEQFF.

The chain recombines TRBV3-1 (or the pseudogene TRBV3-2) with TRBJ2-5; D ambiguous. Germline V CDR1 and CDR2: LGHDT, YNNKEL (reference sequence). Trimming took off 3 bases at V and 5 bases at J, with 10 bases between the two ends. The CDR3 sequence is 13 residues long. In DNA, the CDR3 is TGTGCCAGCAGCCAGGCCCCGAAGGAGACCCAGTACTTC. Encoded protein: CASSQAPKETQYF.

The V and J genes are TRBV7-9 and TRBJ2-2; D might be TRBD1 (5 bases). Germline values: CDR1 SEHNR, CDR2 FQNEAQ (reference sequence). The CDR3 is made up of 17 amino acids. V was pared by 5 bases and J by 1 base, with 17 bases between. The CDR3 here is CASSHPGSPGNTGELFF. DNA for the CDR3: TGTGCCAGCAGCCATCCAGGGTCCCCCGGGAACACCGGGGAGCTGTTTTTT.

This clone has a single count. V gene TRBV5-4 combines with J gene TRBJ2-7, with D possibly matching TRBD1 (6 bases). V gave up 1 base and J gave up 3 bases, with 11 bases separating them. Germline assignment: CDR1 SGHNT and CDR2 YYREEE (reference sequence). The CDR3 sequence is 14 residues long. DNA of the CDR3: TGTGCCAGCAGCTTGCGGGGACATGACTACGAGCAGTACTTC. This gives the protein CASSLRGHDYEQYF. Looking up the rest from reference TRBV5-4 and TRBJ2-7 gives the full variable domain: ETGVTQSPTHLIKTRGQQVTLRCSSQSGHNTVSWYQQALGQGPQFIFQYYREEENGRGNFPPRFSGLQFPNYSSELNVNALELDDSALYLCASSLRGHDYEQYFGPGTRLTVT.

V is TRBV11-1 and J is TRBJ2-1, with 10 bases fitting TRBD2. The CDR3 is 15 amino acids. CDR1 and CDR2 from the germline V gene are SGHAT and FQDESV (reference sequence). V trimming: 0 bases; J trimming: 9 bases; junction bases outside the gene matches: 5. CDR3 region: CASSLASGRAAEQFF. The CDR3 DNA is TGTGCCAGCAGCTTAGCGAGCGGGAGGGCCGCTGAGCAGTTCTTC.

This clone was recorded at least ten times. CDR3: CASSQVAGGAWAYEQYF. Written as DNA, the CDR3 is TGCGCCAGCAGCCAAGTTGCAGGGGGCGCATGGGCCTACGAGCAGTACTTC. The chain employs TRBV4-1 and TRBJ2-7, with 8 bases matching TRBD1. Unmatched junction bases numbered 10, after V lost 1 base and J lost 2 bases. Germline assignment: CDR1 MGHRA and CDR2 YSYEKL. The CDR3 runs to 17 residues.

This clone was counted between two and nine times. The J gene is TRBJ2-2, the V gene TRBV10-3; 10 bases align to TRBD2. The CDR3 covers 13 residues. The J segment lost 6 bases and the V segment lost 11 bases, leaving 6 bases of the junction unmatched. The germline gives CDR1 ENHRY, CDR2 SYGVKD. The CDR3 loop reads CAASGGAPGELFF. CDR3 nucleotides: TGTGCCGCCAGCGGGGGGGCCCCCGGGGAGCTGTTTTTT.